This T cell receptor (beta chain) was captured in a study of spatial heterogeneity in lung cancer. Study-level points and caveats: In tumors, expanded intratumoral alpha and beta TCR counts tracked mutation counts.

TCRdb redid the calling of the 5' RACE reads with MiXCR, one entry per CDR3 protein. The table has 9,000 to 10,000 distinct CDR3 sequences, about 5.7% seen once. Remarks on this clonotype: What it binds is unknown.

CDR1 is SQVTM, CDR2 ANQGSEA, per germline. CDR3 length: 14 residues. With 7 bases clipped from V and 5 bases from J, the junction kept 12 bases outside the gene matches. Time point given: sample taken at primary tumor resection. This receptor was taken from a female donor with early-stage non-small cell lung cancer. The chain uses TRBV29-1 and TRBJ2-5; 8 bases are a match to TRBD1. This sample comprised lung tumor tissue, obtained at surgery. DNA for the CDR3: TGCAGCGGCTTACCTGACAGGGGTGGCGAGACCCAGTACTTC. Translating gives CSGLPDRGGETQYF. The complete variable domain, with remaining parts taken from reference TRBV29-1 and TRBJ2-5, reads SAVISQKPSRDICQRGTSLTIQCQVDSQVTMMFWYRQQPGQSLTLIATANQGSEATYESGFVIDKFPISRPNLTFSTLTVSNMSPEDSSIYLCSGLPDRGGETQYFGPGTRLLVL.